The 26 T cell receptor beta chains presented below share a single source sample, sequenced in a study of graft-versus-host responses after intestinal transplantation. These TCRs are of unknown antigen specificity. Here immunoSEQ multiplex PCR was the method, and the copy in TCRdb shows in-frame clones only, minus some. The data show some 76,000 clones, roughly 87% seen once. The sample consisted of unstimulated CD8+ T cells sorted from spleen or lymph node cells, taken before transplant. The receptor set was obtained from a human donor who was the organ donor for an intestinal transplant.

V gene TRBV4-1 combines with J gene TRBJ1-3, with D hard to call. The CDR3 runs 15 residues. Trimming cost V 0 bases and J 1 base, with 7 bases left between them. CDR1 is MGHRA and CDR2 is YSYEKL in the germline V gene. CDR3 sequence (DNA): TGCGCCAGCAGCCAAGATAATCTGTCTGGAAACACCATATATTTT. The encoded protein is CASSQDNLSGNTIYF.

The chain joins TRBV19 to TRBJ2-6, with D unresolved. The ends were cut back, 4 bases at V and 0 bases at J, with 4 bases in the middle. Germline V gene sequence: CDR1 LNHDA, CDR2 SQIVND (reference sequence). The CDR3 runs to 14 residues. CDR3 amino acids: CASSTFSGANVLTF. CDR3 nucleotides: TGTGCCAGTAGTACGTTCTCTGGGGCCAACGTCCTGACTTTC.

Here the CDR3 DNA reads TGTGCCAGCAGCCGAGGGCAGGGCTACGAGCAGTACTTC. This sequence encodes CASSRGQGYEQYF. V is TRBV4-2 and J is TRBJ2-7; D is perhaps TRBD1 or TRBD2 (5 bases each). V was cut by 4 bases and J by 3 bases, with 10 bases left in between. CDR1 LGHNA and CDR2 YNFKEQ come from the germline V gene. This CDR3 comprises 13 residues.

This chain joins TRBV6-1 and TRBJ2-7, with 8 bases identical to TRBD2. The ends lost 6 bases at V and 3 bases at J; junction bases unmatched: 7. Germline CDR1 and CDR2: MNHNS and SASEGT. The CDR3 runs 14 residues. The CDR3 DNA reads as TGTGCCAGCAGAGCACTAGCGGACTACTACGAGCAGTACTTC. Residues: CASRALADYYEQYF.

The chain is built from TRBV28 and TRBJ2-1, with D perhaps matching TRBD2 (5 bases). The germline CDR1 and CDR2 sequences are MDHEN and SYDVKM. V was cut by 8 bases and J by 0 bases, with 14 bases left in between. The CDR3 has 15 residues. CDR3 nucleotides: TGTGCCAGCTCGGGGAGAAGTAGCTCCTACAATGAGCAGTTCTTC. Its translation is CASSGRSSSYNEQFF.

The chain carries TRBV15 and TRBJ2-1, with TRBD1 identical over 9 bases. The CDR3 spans 17 residues. The trim removed 5 bases at V and 12 bases at J, leaving 20 bases unmatched. CDR1 and CDR2 (germline): LNHNV, YYDKDF (reference sequence). The CDR3 is CATSSIDFQTGGRRQFF. CDR3 in DNA: TGTGCCACCAGCTCCATTGACTTCCAGACAGGGGGTAGGAGGCAGTTCTTC.

The chain combines TRBV19 with TRBJ2-1; no clear D gene. Germline V gene sequence: CDR1 LNHDA, CDR2 SQIVND (reference sequence). With 8 bases removed from V and 5 bases from J, the gap between germline ends came to 13 bases. The CDR3 runs 13 residues. CDR3 sequence: CASLMPGNNEQFF. CDR3 nucleotide sequence: TGTGCCAGTCTAATGCCCGGAAACAATGAGCAGTTCTTC.

This chain links TRBV19 with TRBJ2-1, with 9 bases aligning to TRBD2. The CDR3 consists of 14 residues. The trim removed 5 bases at V and 4 bases at J, leaving 3 bases unmatched. CDR1 and CDR2 from the germline V gene are LNHDA and SQIVND (reference sequence). The CDR3 DNA is TGTGCCAGTAGTGTCACTAGCGGGTACAATGAGCAGTTCTTC. Translation gives CASSVTSGYNEQFF.

This sequence joins TRBV2 and TRBJ2-1; unclear D gene. The germline gives CDR1 SNHLY, CDR2 FYNNEI. The CDR3 length is 15 residues. The V end lost 11 bases, the J end lost 0 bases, and 17 bases lay between the germline ends. The CDR3 DNA is TGTGCCTTCCACCGAAGGGAAAGCTCCTACAATGAGCAGTTCTTC. It codes for CAFHRRESSYNEQFF.

The chain joins TRBV4-1 to TRBJ1-6; D perhaps matches TRBD1 (5 bases). V lost 4 bases, J lost 0 bases, and 22 bases lay in between. Germline loops: CDR1 MGHRA, CDR2 YSYEKL. CDR3 size: 20 residues. The CDR3 is CASSRKPWGLFRSYNSPLHF. Here the CDR3 DNA reads TGCGCCAGCAGCCGGAAACCGTGGGGACTGTTTCGCTCCTATAATTCACCCCTCCACTTT.

The chain employs TRBV28 and TRBJ2-6; D gene unclear. CDR1 MDHEN and CDR2 SYDVKM come from the germline V gene. Trimming removed 7 bases from V and 0 bases from J, with 4 bases in between. The CDR3 is 13 residues long. The CDR3 sequence: CASTHSGANVLTF. In DNA form, the CDR3 reads TGTGCCAGCACCCACTCTGGGGCCAACGTCCTGACTTTC. Drawing the rest from reference TRBV28 and TRBJ2-6, the complete variable domain is DVKVTQSSRYLVKRTGEKVFLECVQDMDHENMFWYRQDPGLGLRLIYFSYDVKMKEKGDIPEGYSVSREKKERFSLILESASTNQTSMYLCASTHSGANVLTFGAGSRLTVL.

As for this clone: The germline gene is not matched at one end of the junction; a read error may be the cause. The V and J genes are TRBV29-1 and TRBJ1-2; TRBD1 matches 8 bases. The CDR3 covers 11 residues. The V gene's germline CDR1 is SQVTM and CDR2 ANQGSEA. CDR3 nucleotide sequence: TGCAGCGTTCCCCTGGCAGGGGGCTACTTCTTC. Its protein product is CSVPLAGGYFF.

This clone was seen once. The chain is built from TRBV7-3 and TRBJ1-2; D gene unclear. V lost 1 base to trimming and J lost 7 bases, with 10 bases between them. This CDR3 spans 13 amino acids. Germline V CDR1 and CDR2: SGHTA, FQGTGA. CDR3 loop: CASSLMPDGGYTF. The CDR3 nucleotides read TGTGCCAGCAGCTTAATGCCAGATGGTGGCTACACCTTC.

This clone appeared a single time. This sequence joins TRBV6-5 and TRBJ1-5; D is ambiguous. CDR1 is MNHEY and CDR2 is SVGAGI in the germline V gene. The CDR3 has 14 amino acids. Trimming stripped 0 bases from V and 5 bases from J, with 8 bases between. CDR3 DNA sequence: TGTGCCAGCAGTTACTCAGGGAGAGATCAGCCCCAGCATTTT. Translation: CASSYSGRDQPQHF.

The chain has TRBV19 and TRBJ1-1; D gene ambiguous. The CDR3 covers 15 residues. Trimming shortened V by 10 bases and J by 4 bases, and 22 bases separated the two germline ends. Germline V gene data show CDR1 as LNHDA and CDR2 as SQIVND (reference sequence). The CDR3 region is CATTLGRWGGTEAFF. CDR3 bases: TGTGCCACCACACTTGGGCGTTGGGGAGGCACTGAAGCTTTCTTT.

The rearrangement joins TRBV19 to TRBJ2-5; D unclear. The J call could be wrong; TRBJ2-7 is a better fit for the DNA end. The CDR3 contains 14 residues. From germline, CDR1 is LNHDA and CDR2 SQIVND (reference sequence). CDR3 in amino acids: CASSIAEGWHEQYF. The CDR3 coding sequence is TGTGCCAGTAGTATAGCTGAAGGGTGGCACGAGCAGTACTTC.

V gene TRBV27 combines with J gene TRBJ2-3, with 7 positions matching TRBD2. The CDR3 runs 15 residues. The V and J ends lost 5 bases and 2 bases, in that order; junction bases with no gene match: 7. Germline values: CDR1 MNHEY, CDR2 SMNVEV (reference sequence). This CDR3 is CASSVASGFTDTQYF. CDR3 in DNA: TGTGCCAGCAGTGTGGCTAGCGGATTCACAGATACGCAGTATTTT.

This clone has only one observation. The chain has TRBV30 and TRBJ2-5; weak D call: TRBD1 (7 bases). The germline CDR1 and CDR2 sequences are GTSNPN and SVGIG (reference sequence). V was trimmed by 3 bases and J by 5 bases, leaving 19 bases between them. The CDR3 runs to 15 residues. The chain's CDR3 is CAWSALTGRLETQYF. DNA of the CDR3: TGTGCCTGGAGCGCTTTGACAGGGAGGTTGGAGACCCAGTACTTC.

The V call is TRBV5-6, the J call TRBJ1-4, with 7 positions matching TRBD1. V trimming: 4 bases; J trimming: 5 bases; junction bases outside the gene matches: 11. The CDR3 contains 16 residues. Germline loops: CDR1 SGHDT, CDR2 YYEEEE. The CDR3 protein is CASSPNPTGLNEKLFF. CDR3 DNA: TGTGCCAGCAGCCCCAACCCGACAGGGTTGAATGAAAAACTGTTTTTT.

The chain joins TRBV5-4 to TRBJ2-7, with 8 bases that match TRBD1. The CDR3 consists of 14 residues. From germline, CDR1 is SGHNT and CDR2 YYREEE (reference sequence). After removal of 0 bases from V and 3 bases from J, the junction contained 2 bases not matched to a gene. CDR3 in amino acids: CASSLATGGYEQYF. CDR3 nucleotides: TGTGCCAGCAGCTTGGCCACAGGGGGCTACGAGCAGTACTTC.

CDR3 sequence (DNA): TGTGCCAGTAGTATATTCCTCACCGGGGAGCTGTTTTTT. This codes for CASSIFLTGELFF. The chain links TRBV19 to TRBJ2-2, with D unclear. The ends were cut back, 2 bases at V and 4 bases at J, with 5 bases in the middle. This CDR3 contains 13 residues. Germline CDR1 reads LNHDA; CDR2 reads SQIVND (reference sequence).

This chain links TRBV6-6 with TRBJ2-3, with D tentatively TRBD1 (6 bases). CDR1 and CDR2 from the germline V gene are MNHNY and SVGAGI (reference sequence). The CDR3 totals 14 residues. V was cut by 6 bases and J by 3 bases, with 13 bases left in between. The CDR3 nucleotides read TGTGCCAGCAGCCTCACAGGGTTGACAGATACGCAGTATTTT. Translating gives CASSLTGLTDTQYF.

The V call is TRBV4-1, the J call TRBJ2-3; 11 positions match TRBD2. Germline CDR1 and CDR2: MGHRA and YSYEKL. V dropped 0 bases and J dropped 6; count of bases not matched to a gene: 2. The CDR3 contains 15 residues. Here the CDR3 reads CASSQEGLAVDTQYF. The CDR3 bases are TGCGCCAGCAGCCAAGAGGGACTAGCGGTTGATACGCAGTATTTT.

V and J are TRBV28 and TRBJ2-1; D remains ambiguous. The CDR3 is 12 amino acids. Trimming removed 2 bases from V and 10 bases from J, with 9 bases in between. Germline V gene data show CDR1 as MDHEN and CDR2 as SYDVKM. CDR3 coding DNA: TGTGCCAGCAGTTTAGGCCCCTCCGAGCAGTTCTTC. Protein sequence: CASSLGPSEQFF.

The chain carries TRBV29-1 and TRBJ1-1, with D possibly being TRBD1 (5 bases). The CDR3 runs to 13 residues. Trimming removed 4 bases at V and 4 bases at J, with 13 bases between. Germline CDR1 and CDR2: SQVTM and ANQGSEA. The DNA of the CDR3 is TGCAGCGTTGGGTCTGGGAGGGGCACTGAAGCTTTCTTT. Translating gives CSVGSGRGTEAFF.

The rearrangement links TRBV7-8 to TRBJ2-5, with no clear D. This CDR3 has 17 amino acids. Per germline, CDR1 SGHVS and CDR2 FQNEAQ. Trimming stripped 1 base from V and 4 bases from J, with 19 bases between. The CDR3 DNA follows: TGTGCCAGCAGCTTAGGACGGGTAGCTCTTGCTGGAGAGACCCAGTACTTC. This translates into CASSLGRVALAGETQYF.